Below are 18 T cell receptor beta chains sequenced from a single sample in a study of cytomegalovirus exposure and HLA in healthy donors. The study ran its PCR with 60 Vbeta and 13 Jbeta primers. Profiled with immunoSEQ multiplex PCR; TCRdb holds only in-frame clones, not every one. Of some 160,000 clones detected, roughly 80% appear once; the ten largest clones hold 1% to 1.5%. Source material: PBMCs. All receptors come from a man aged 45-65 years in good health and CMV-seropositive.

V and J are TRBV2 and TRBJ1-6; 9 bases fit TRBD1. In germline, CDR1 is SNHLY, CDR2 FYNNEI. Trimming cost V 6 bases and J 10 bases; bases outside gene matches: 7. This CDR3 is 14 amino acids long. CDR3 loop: CASRTGTGTSPLHF. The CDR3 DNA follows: TGTGCCAGCAGAACCGGGACAGGGACCTCACCCCTCCACTTT.

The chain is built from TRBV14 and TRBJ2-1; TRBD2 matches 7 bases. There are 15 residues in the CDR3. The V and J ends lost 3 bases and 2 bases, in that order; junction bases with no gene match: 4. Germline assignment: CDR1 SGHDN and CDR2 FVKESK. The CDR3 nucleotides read TGTGCCAGCAGCCAGGCGGGAGTCCCCTACAATGAGCAGTTCTTC. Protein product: CASSQAGVPYNEQFF.

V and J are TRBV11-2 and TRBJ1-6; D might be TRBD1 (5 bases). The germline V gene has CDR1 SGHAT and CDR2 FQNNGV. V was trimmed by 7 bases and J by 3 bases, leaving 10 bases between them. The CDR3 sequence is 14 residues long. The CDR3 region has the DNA TGTGCCAGCACCCGGGACTACTATAATTCACCCCTCCACTTT. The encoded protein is CASTRDYYNSPLHF.

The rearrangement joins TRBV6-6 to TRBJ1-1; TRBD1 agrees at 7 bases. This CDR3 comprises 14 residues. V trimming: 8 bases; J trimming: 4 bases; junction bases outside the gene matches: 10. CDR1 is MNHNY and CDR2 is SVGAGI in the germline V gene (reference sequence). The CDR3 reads CASGYRDRATEAFF. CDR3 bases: TGTGCCAGCGGGTACCGCGACAGGGCCACTGAAGCTTTCTTT.

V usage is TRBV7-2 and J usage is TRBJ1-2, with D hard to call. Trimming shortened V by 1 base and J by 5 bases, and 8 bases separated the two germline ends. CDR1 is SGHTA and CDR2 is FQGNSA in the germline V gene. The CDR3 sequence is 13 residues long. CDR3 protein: CASSLGTDYGYTF. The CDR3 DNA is TGTGCCAGCAGCTTAGGGACTGATTATGGCTACACCTTC.

This CDR3 reads CASSLDRDYGYTF. The CDR3 DNA follows: TGCGCCAGCAGCCTGGACAGGGACTATGGCTACACCTTC. This chain connects TRBV5-1 to TRBJ1-2; TRBD1 agrees at 8 bases. The CDR3 totals 13 residues. Trimming at V came to 4 bases and at J to 3 bases, leaving 2 bases not matched to a gene. Germline CDR1 reads SGHRS; CDR2 reads YFSETQ.

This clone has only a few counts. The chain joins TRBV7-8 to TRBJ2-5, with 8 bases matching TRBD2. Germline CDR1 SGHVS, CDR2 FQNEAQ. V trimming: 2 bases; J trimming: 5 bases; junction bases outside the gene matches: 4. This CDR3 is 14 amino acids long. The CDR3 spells CASSLKSGSETQYF. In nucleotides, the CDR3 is TGTGCCAGCAGCTTAAAGAGCGGGAGCGAGACCCAGTACTTC.

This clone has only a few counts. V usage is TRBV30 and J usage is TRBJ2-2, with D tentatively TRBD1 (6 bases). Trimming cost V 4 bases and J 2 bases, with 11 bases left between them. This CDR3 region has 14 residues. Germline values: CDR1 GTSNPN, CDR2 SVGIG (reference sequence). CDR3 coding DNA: TGTGCCTGGATCCAGGACAGAAACACCGGGGAGCTGTTTTTT. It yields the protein CAWIQDRNTGELFF.

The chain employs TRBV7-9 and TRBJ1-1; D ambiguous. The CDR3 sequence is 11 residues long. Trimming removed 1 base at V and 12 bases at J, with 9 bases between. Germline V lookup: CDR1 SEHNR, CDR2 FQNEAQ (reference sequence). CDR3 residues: CASSLGAGTFF. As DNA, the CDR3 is TGTGCCAGCAGCTTAGGGGCGGGGACTTTCTTT.

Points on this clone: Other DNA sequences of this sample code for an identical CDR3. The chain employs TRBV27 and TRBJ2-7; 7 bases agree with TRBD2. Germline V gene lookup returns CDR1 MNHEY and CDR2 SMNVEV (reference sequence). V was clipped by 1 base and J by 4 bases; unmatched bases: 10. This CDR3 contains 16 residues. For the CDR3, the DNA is TGTGCCAGCAGTTTATTCGAAGCGGGGACGGCATACGAGCAGTACTTC. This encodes CASSLFEAGTAYEQYF.

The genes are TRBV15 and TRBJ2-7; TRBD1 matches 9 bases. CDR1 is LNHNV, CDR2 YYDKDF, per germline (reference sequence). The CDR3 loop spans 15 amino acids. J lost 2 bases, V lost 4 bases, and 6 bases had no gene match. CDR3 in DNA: TGTGCCACCAGCACTTGGACAGGGGCCACCTACGAGCAGTACTTC. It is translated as CATSTWTGATYEQYF.

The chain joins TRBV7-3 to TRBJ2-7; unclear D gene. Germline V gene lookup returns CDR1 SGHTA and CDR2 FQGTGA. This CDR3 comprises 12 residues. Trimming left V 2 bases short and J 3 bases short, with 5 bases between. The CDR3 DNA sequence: TGTGCCAGCAGCTTAGAGCGCTACGAGCAGTACTTC. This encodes CASSLERYEQYF.

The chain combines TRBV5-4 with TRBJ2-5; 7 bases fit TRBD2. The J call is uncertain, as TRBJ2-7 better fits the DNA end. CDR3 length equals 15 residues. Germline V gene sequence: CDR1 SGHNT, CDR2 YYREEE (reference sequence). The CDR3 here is CASSSYRGEAYEQYF. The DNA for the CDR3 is TGTGCCAGCAGCTCGTACCGGGGGGAGGCCTACGAGCAGTACTTC.

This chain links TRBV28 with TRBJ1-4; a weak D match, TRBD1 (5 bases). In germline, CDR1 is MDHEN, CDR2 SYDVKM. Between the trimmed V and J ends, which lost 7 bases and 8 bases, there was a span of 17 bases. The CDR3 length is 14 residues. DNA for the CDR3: TGTGCCAGCACCACTGCGGGGGGGGTAGAAAAACTGTTTTTT. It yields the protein CASTTAGGVEKLFF. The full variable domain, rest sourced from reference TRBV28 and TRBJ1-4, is DVKVTQSSRYLVKRTGEKVFLECVQDMDHENMFWYRQDPGLGLRLIYFSYDVKMKEKGDIPEGYSVSREKKERFSLILESASTNQTSMYLCASTTAGGVEKLFFGSGTQLSVL.

The CDR3 region has the DNA TGTGCCAGCCAAGGGCCGCTAGCGGGGTACAATGAGCAGTTCTTC. This encodes CASQGPLAGYNEQFF. The genes are TRBV28 and TRBJ2-1; 9 bases map to TRBD2. Germline CDR1 and CDR2: MDHEN and SYDVKM. After removal of 8 bases from V and 4 bases from J, the junction contained 9 bases not matched to a gene. The CDR3 consists of 15 residues.

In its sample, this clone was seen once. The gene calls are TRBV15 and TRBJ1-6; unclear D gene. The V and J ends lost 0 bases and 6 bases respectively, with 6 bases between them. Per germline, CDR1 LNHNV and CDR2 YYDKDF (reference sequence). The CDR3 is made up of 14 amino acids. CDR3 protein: CATSRDVSNSPLHF. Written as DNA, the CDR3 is TGTGCCACCAGCAGAGATGTCAGTAATTCACCCCTCCACTTT.

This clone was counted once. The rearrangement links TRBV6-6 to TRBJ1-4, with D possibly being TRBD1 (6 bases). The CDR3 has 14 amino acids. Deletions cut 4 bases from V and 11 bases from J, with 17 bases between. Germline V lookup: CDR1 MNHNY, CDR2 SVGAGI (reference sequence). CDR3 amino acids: CASSSPTGAEKLFF. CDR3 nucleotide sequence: TGTGCCAGCAGTTCCCCGACAGGCGCTGAGAAACTGTTTTTT.

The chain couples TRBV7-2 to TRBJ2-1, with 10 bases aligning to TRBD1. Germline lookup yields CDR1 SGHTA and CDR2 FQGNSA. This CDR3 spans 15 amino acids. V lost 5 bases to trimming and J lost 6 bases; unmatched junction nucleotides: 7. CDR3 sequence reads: CASSLGGTGVNEQFF. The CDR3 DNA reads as TGTGCCAGCAGCCTCGGAGGGACAGGGGTCAATGAGCAGTTCTTC.